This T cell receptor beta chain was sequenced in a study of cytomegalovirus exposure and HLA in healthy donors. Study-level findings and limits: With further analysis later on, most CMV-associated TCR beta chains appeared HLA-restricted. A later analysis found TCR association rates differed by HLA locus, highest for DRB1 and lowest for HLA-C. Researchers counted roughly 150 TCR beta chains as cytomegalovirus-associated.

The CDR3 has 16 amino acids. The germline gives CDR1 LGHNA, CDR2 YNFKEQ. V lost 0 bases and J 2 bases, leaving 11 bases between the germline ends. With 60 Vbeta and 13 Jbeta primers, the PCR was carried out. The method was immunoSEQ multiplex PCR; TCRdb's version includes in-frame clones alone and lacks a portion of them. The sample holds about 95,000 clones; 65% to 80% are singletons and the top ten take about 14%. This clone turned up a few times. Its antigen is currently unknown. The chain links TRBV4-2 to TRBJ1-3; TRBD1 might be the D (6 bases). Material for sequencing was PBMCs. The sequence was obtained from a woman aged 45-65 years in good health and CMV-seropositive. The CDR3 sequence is CASSQDPAGAGNTIYF. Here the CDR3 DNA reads TGTGCCAGCAGCCAAGACCCCGCAGGGGCTGGAAACACCATATATTTT.